This T cell receptor (beta chain) was documented in a study of regulatory T cells in long-lasting Graves disease. Turning to the study itself: Freshly diagnosed Graves' patients had used antithyroid drugs for under 3 months.

Time point noted: newly diagnosed GD, antithyroid drugs for less than 3 months. There was RNA extracted from PBMCs, and the TCR library was made from it. Whole-study results and caveats: Gene preferences differed: TRBV28, TRBJ1-2, TRBJ2-5 in persistent cases. Limited samples may have lowered accuracy.

The CDR3 sequence is 13 residues long. The V gene's germline CDR1 is MNHEY and CDR2 SMNVEV (reference sequence). With 8 bases clipped from V and 4 bases from J, the junction kept 4 bases outside the gene matches. This clonotype has just one count. Its antigen is currently unknown. In building TCR beta libraries, iRepertoire HTBI primers were used together with Arm-PCR of CDR3 regions. TCRdb re-called the multiplex PCR reads with MiXCR, one entry per CDR3 protein. The sample holds roughly 420,000 distinct CDR3 sequences, about 15% seen once. The same data also contributed to another study, on T cells in Graves' hyperthyroidism and ophthalmopathy. That report adds: Most clonotypes that expanded in the thyroid above 0.001 also showed up in blood.

The chain couples TRBV27 to TRBJ2-3; 9 bases are a match to TRBD2. This specimen was peripheral blood mononuclear cells (PBMCs), taken at new diagnosis, from a patient treated with antithyroid drugs. This sequence originates from a woman aged 25 to 39 with Graves disease. CDR3 DNA: TGTGCCAGCCTCGGGACTAGCTCAGATACGCAGTATTTT. It translates to CASLGTSSDTQYF.